This entry concerns a single TCR beta chain. The table came from immunoSEQ multiplex PCR; TCRdb's copy has only in-frame clones and leaves some out. This sample yields about 36,000 clones, of which approximately 80% are seen a single time; about 3% belongs to the top ten. The CDR3 covers 14 residues. CDR1 MNHEY and CDR2 SVGAGI come from the germline V gene. This sample is drawn from a study of high-grade serous ovarian cancer treatment subgroups. Study-level information: Each sample yielded on average roughly 7,000 unique TCR beta rearrangements from roughly 15,000 reads.

Tumor samples were obtained before definitive surgery or chemotherapy. The source of this sequence is a human donor with high-grade serous ovarian cancer. The sample consisted of tumor tissue. The chain recombines TRBV6-5 with TRBJ2-5, with TRBD1 as a possible D gene (6 bases). The DNA matches TRBJ2-7 better at its end, which makes the J call doubtful. The CDR3 DNA sequence: TGTGCCAGCAGCCTCTTCAGGGGACCCTACGAGCAGTACTTC. It specifies CASSLFRGPYEQYF.